This paragraph reports one TCR beta chain. Its antigen remains unidentified. The genomic DNA of each subset was split evenly across several immunoSEQ plates. TCRdb's table, derived via immunoSEQ multiplex PCR, lists solely in-frame clones and lacks some. The sample consists of 2 million to 2.5 million clones, 85% to 95% of them appearing once. The source of the sample is a study of shared clonotypes between healthy human individuals. Healthy HIV-negative adults with no recent acute infections or vaccinations were recruited as donors. V lost 3 bases to trimming and J lost 0 bases, with 10 bases between them. CDR1 SGHTA and CDR2 FQGTGA come from the germline V gene. The CDR3 is 15 amino acids. Findings and limits, study-wide: It was observed that 5% to 6% of naive CD4 clonotypes were shared across several donors.

The TCR originated in a man aged 18 to 35 in good health. Some clones in this sample may be carry-over from other donors' samples. Sequencing was done on a sample of naive CD4+ T cells from PBMCs. Subset meaning: CD45RA+ positively selected. This sequence joins TRBV7-3 and TRBJ2-3; D is undetermined. The CDR3 DNA reads TGTGCCAGCAGCTTCGGGCTGGCTAGCACAGATACGCAGTATTTT. Residues: CASSFGLASTDTQYF.